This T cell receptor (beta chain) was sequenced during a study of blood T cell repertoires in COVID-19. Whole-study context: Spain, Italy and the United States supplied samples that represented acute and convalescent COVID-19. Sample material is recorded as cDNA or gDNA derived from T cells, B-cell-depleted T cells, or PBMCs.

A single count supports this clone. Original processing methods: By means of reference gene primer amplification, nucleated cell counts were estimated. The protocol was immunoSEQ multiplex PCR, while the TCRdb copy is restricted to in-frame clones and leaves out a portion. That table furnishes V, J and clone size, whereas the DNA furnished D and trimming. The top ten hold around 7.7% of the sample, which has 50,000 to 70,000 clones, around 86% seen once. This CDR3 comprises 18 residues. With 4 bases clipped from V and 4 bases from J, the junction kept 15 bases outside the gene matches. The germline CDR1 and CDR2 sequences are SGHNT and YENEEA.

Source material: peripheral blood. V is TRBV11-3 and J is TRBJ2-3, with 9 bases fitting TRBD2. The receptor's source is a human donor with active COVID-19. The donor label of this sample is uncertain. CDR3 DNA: TGTGCCAGCAGCTCCCGGTTTGATAGCGGGAGCGGTTCAGATACGCAGTATTTT. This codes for CASSSRFDSGSGSDTQYF.